This T cell receptor (beta chain) came from a study of CD8 T cells in ankylosing spondylitis. Quantitative 5'-RACE with molecular barcodes was used to make the TCR beta libraries. Each CDR3 protein is one row after TCRdb ran MiXCR on the 5' RACE reads. Here the sample spans around 300,000 distinct CDR3 sequences, about 15% being singletons. The study's findings and limits: Blood of patients with ankylosing spondylitis appeared to be characterized by a TCR beta motif of about 8 highly homologous variants.

The CDR3 is made up of 15 amino acids. The ends were cut back, 4 bases at V and 1 base at J, with 13 bases in the middle. In germline, CDR1 is LGHNT, CDR2 FRNRAP. This clonotype occurred a few times. Antigen unknown. This chain links TRBV12-5 with TRBJ1-1; weak D call: TRBD1 (5 bases). The sequenced sample consisted of blood, either unsorted or a sorted T cell fraction (not recorded which). This TCR was recovered from a male donor with ankylosing spondylitis or in good health (not recorded which). The CDR3 region has the DNA TGTGCTAGTGGTTCCGGGGGAGAGTGGAACACTGAAGCTTTCTTT. Translating it yields CASGSGGEWNTEAFF. The full variable domain, its missing parts supplied by reference TRBV12-5 and TRBJ1-1, is DARVTQTPRHKVTEMGQEVTMRCQPILGHNTVFWYRQTMMQGLELLAYFRNRAPLDDSGMPKDRFSAEMPDATLATLKIQPSEPRDSAVYFCASGSGGEWNTEAFFGQGTRLTVV.